This record concerns one T cell receptor beta chain sequence. Its antigen remains unidentified. These data originate in a study of cytomegalovirus exposure and HLA in healthy donors. Primers for the PCR totalled 60 Vbeta and 13 Jbeta. The protocol was immunoSEQ multiplex PCR, while the TCRdb copy is restricted to in-frame clones and leaves out a portion. The table shows 60,000 to 85,000 clones, with about 79% occurring only once. General study results and limits: In an earlier analysis, about 87% or about 30%: the productive usage of most TCR beta V segments. The authors later found HLA-associated TCR beta chains more clonally expanded than equally common others. A later analysis linked a missense DCLRE1C variant to TCR beta V- and J-gene trimming.

Sample: PBMCs. This receptor was obtained from a middle-aged man in good health and CMV-seronegative.

In DNA form, the CDR3 reads TGTGCCAGTAGTATAATGACAGGATGGCAGCCCCAGCATTTT. It specifies CASSIMTGWQPQHF. The chain employs TRBV19 and TRBJ1-5, with TRBD1 as a possible D gene (6 bases). V was pared by 2 bases and J by 7 bases, with 12 bases between. The CDR3 is made up of 14 amino acids. CDR1 and CDR2 from the germline V gene are LNHDA and SQIVND (reference sequence).